The 25 T cell receptor beta chains listed next were all sequenced from one sample in a study of human T cells and chemical hapten exposure. Sample time point: patch test 3, about 24 weeks after DPC sensitization. The treatment denotes: therapeutic diphenylcyclopropenone sensitization with weekly scalp DPC. From the RACE reads, TCRdb called clonotypes with MiXCR, one entry per CDR3 protein. The sample yields 95,000 to 150,000 distinct CDR3 sequences, about 10% seen once. Sequencing was performed on whole blood, taken in connection with sensitization to the hapten diphenylcyclopropenone (DPC). These receptors all stem from a woman aged 45-65 years with alopecia areata. Some clones in this sample may be carry-over from other donors' samples.

Many counts were recorded for this clonotype. J is TRBJ2-7 and V is TRBV12-3 or TRBV12-4; unclear D gene. The V and J ends lost 0 bases and 2 bases respectively, with 5 bases between them. CDR3 length equals 13 residues. The CDR3 region has the DNA TGTGCCAGCAGTTTAGCCAGTCCCTACGAGCAGTACTTC. It yields the protein CASSLASPYEQYF.

The genes are TRBV28 and TRBJ2-7; no clear D gene. Trimming left V 3 bases short and J 3 bases short, with 15 bases between. There are 15 residues in the CDR3. CDR1 and CDR2 from the germline V gene are MDHEN and SYDVKM. The DNA of the CDR3 is TGTGCCAGCAGTTTGGTAGGCGGAACCAGCTACGAGCAGTACTTC. This codes for CASSLVGGTSYEQYF.

A single count supports this clonotype. The chain is built from TRBV23-1 and TRBJ2-7, with D possibly being TRBD2 (5 bases). TRBV23-1 is an ORF, and what it does is uncertain. This CDR3 spans 15 amino acids. V was shortened by 5 bases and J by 7 bases, with 21 bases between the two germline ends. Here the CDR3 reads CASSETPGPPGEQYF. DNA for the CDR3: TGCGCCAGCAGTGAAACGCCCGGTCCACCGGGGGAGCAGTACTTC.

This clonotype showed up many times. The CDR3 here is CASSSAVDSYEQYF. The DNA for the CDR3 is TGTGCCAGCAGCTCCGCGGTTGACAGCTACGAGCAGTACTTC. The gene calls are TRBV9 and TRBJ2-7; a possible D gene is TRBD1 (5 bases). The CDR3 extends over 14 amino acids. V lost 4 bases and J lost 3, with 14 bases in between. Germline V CDR1 and CDR2: SGDLS, YYNGEE.

The chain uses TRBV27 and TRBJ2-2; D call uncertain. This CDR3 is 12 amino acids long. Germline V gives CDR1 MNHEY, CDR2 SMNVEV (reference sequence). V dropped 6 bases and J dropped 6 bases, with 8 bases sitting between them. CDR3: CASSYISGELFF. The DNA of the CDR3 is TGTGCCAGCAGCTATATTTCCGGGGAGCTGTTTTTT.

The chain joins TRBV7-9 to TRBJ2-7; D may be TRBD1 (6 bases). The CDR3 loop spans 15 amino acids. Germline CDR1 is SEHNR and CDR2 is FQNEAQ (reference sequence). Trimming left V 4 bases short and J 6 bases short, with 19 bases between. CDR3 in DNA: TGTGCCAGCAGCTCCCGGGACAATGACTCCGGCGAGCAGTACTTC. Translated, it gives CASSSRDNDSGEQYF.

The chain combines TRBV12-3 or TRBV12-4 with TRBJ1-5; tentative D call: TRBD1 (5 bases). V shed 7 bases and J shed 5 bases, with 9 bases lying between them. The length of the CDR3 is 12 residues. The CDR3 loop reads CASTRGDQPQHF. The CDR3 coding sequence is TGTGCCAGCACCCGAGGGGATCAGCCCCAGCATTTT.

This clonotype was observed a few times. The chain uses TRBV5-6 and TRBJ2-3; no clear D. CDR3 length: 15 residues. The V and J ends lost 0 bases and 3 bases respectively, with 11 bases between them. Per the germline V gene, CDR1 is SGHDT and CDR2 is YYEEEE. CDR3 loop: CASSLALGLTDTQYF. CDR3 sequence (DNA): TGTGCCAGCAGCTTGGCCTTGGGCTTGACAGATACGCAGTATTTT.

With regard to this clonotype: With a much larger clone just one base away, this may be a read error. V is TRBV13 and J is TRBJ2-3; weak D call: TRBD1 (6 bases). This CDR3 comprises 14 residues. Germline loops: CDR1 PRHDT, CDR2 FYEKMQ (reference sequence). The CDR3 DNA is TGTTCCAGCAGCTTGGGGGCCGGAACCGGCACGCAGTATTTT. It translates to CSSSLGAGTGTQYF.

This clonotype was detected a few times. The rearrangement uses TRBV4-1 and TRBJ1-1; D call uncertain. Germline CDR1 is MGHRA and CDR2 is YSYEKL. There are 15 residues in the CDR3. V dropped 0 bases and J dropped 4 bases, with 12 bases sitting between them. The CDR3 loop is CASSQDRGSGTEAFF. DNA of the CDR3: TGCGCCAGCAGCCAAGATCGAGGGTCGGGCACTGAAGCTTTCTTT.

This clonotype appeared a few times. This chain joins TRBV6-2 or TRBV6-3 and TRBJ2-1; D unclear. V dropped 2 bases and J dropped 7 bases, with 9 bases sitting between them. The CDR3 sequence is 13 residues long. Germline-derived CDR1 and CDR2 are MNHEY and SVGEGT. CDR3 nucleotides: TGTGCCAGCAGTTACGGACCCCCAAATGAGCAGTTCTTC. Translated: CASSYGPPNEQFF.

Note on this clonotype: At one end, the junction sequence differs from germline, possibly due to a read error. The V gene is TRBV6-1, the J gene TRBJ2-7; D is undetermined. Germline V gene sequence: CDR1 MNHNS, CDR2 SASEGT. CDR3 length: 13 residues. CDR3 DNA: TGTGCCAGCAGTGACAGCCTCTCCGACGAGCAGTACTTC. Amino acid sequence: CASSDSLSDEQYF.

This clonotype was found a few times. The V gene is TRBV28, the J gene TRBJ1-5; 9 nucleotides agree with TRBD1. V shed 6 bases, J shed 6 bases, and the junction held 9 bases outside the gene matches. This CDR3 comprises 15 residues. CDR1 and CDR2 (germline): MDHEN, SYDVKM. For the CDR3, the DNA is TGTGCCAGCAGCAAGGACAGGGGCCATAGTCAGCCCCAGCATTTT. Protein: CASSKDRGHSQPQHF.

This clonotype was seen a few times. The chain links TRBV7-9 to TRBJ2-3; 7 bases fit TRBD2. Germline V gene data show CDR1 as SEHNR and CDR2 as FQNEAQ (reference sequence). V shed 3 bases and J 5 bases; nucleotides not matched to a gene: 5. The CDR3 has 14 amino acids. CDR3 loop: CASSFGGSQDTQYF. CDR3 nucleotide sequence: TGTGCCAGCAGCTTCGGCGGGAGCCAAGATACGCAGTATTTT. Combining the CDR3 with reference TRBV7-9 and TRBJ2-3 gives the whole variable domain DTGVSQNPRHKITKRGQNVTFRCDPISEHNRLYWYRQTLGQGPEFLTYFQNEAQLEKSRLLSDRFSAERPKGSFSTLEIQRTEQGDSAMYLCASSFGGSQDTQYFGPGTRLTVL.

This clonotype occurred many times. The chain uses TRBV6-6 and TRBJ1-6; D call uncertain. The V end lost 0 bases, the J end lost 0 bases, and 6 bases lay between the germline ends. Germline V gene lookup returns CDR1 MNHNY and CDR2 SVGAGI (reference sequence). The CDR3 extends over 16 amino acids. Written as DNA, the CDR3 is TGTGCCAGCAGTTACTCAGAGAGCTCCTATAATTCACCCCTCCACTTT. Its translation: CASSYSESSYNSPLHF.

This clonotype was observed a handful of times. The chain combines TRBV28 with TRBJ2-7, with 7 bases matching TRBD1. This CDR3 comprises 13 residues. Germline lookup yields CDR1 MDHEN and CDR2 SYDVKM. The J segment lost 2 bases and the V segment lost 11 bases, leaving 9 bases of the junction unmatched. The CDR3 sequence is CAVLRDRPYEQYF. The CDR3, as DNA: TGTGCCGTTCTCCGGGACAGACCCTACGAGCAGTACTTC.

The chain uses TRBV5-6 and TRBJ2-3, with D uncertain. CDR1 is SGHDT, CDR2 YYEEEE, per germline. V lost 0 bases and J lost 1, with 6 bases in between. The CDR3 runs to 14 residues. CDR3 coding DNA: TGTGCCAGCAGCTTGGAAGCAGGCACAGATACGCAGTATTTT. It is translated as CASSLEAGTDTQYF.

This clonotype was recorded many times. V is TRBV6-5 and J is TRBJ1-2; possibly TRBD1 for D (6 bases). From germline, CDR1 is MNHEY and CDR2 SVGAGI. The CDR3 runs to 13 residues. V gave up 0 bases and J gave up 7 bases, with 9 bases separating them. The CDR3 bases are TGTGCCAGCAGTTACTCAGGGGGTTCTGGCTACACCTTC. Translating it yields CASSYSGGSGYTF.

This clonotype showed up just a few times. This chain links TRBV5-1 with TRBJ2-3; TRBD1 is a possible D gene (7 bases). Germline CDR1 reads SGHRS; CDR2 reads YFSETQ. The V and J ends lost 4 bases and 6 bases respectively, with 15 bases between them. The CDR3 length is 14 residues. The CDR3 is CASSAGQPSDTQYF. The CDR3 nucleotides read TGCGCCAGCAGCGCGGGACAGCCCTCGGATACGCAGTATTTT.

The chain employs TRBV30 and TRBJ1-2; D ambiguous. This CDR3 spans 13 amino acids. Germline V CDR1 and CDR2: GTSNPN, SVGIG (reference sequence). V was trimmed by 4 bases and J by 0 bases, leaving 9 bases between them. The CDR3 DNA is TGTGCCTGGAAAGTCCAAGCTAACTATGGCTACACCTTC. Amino acid sequence: CAWKVQANYGYTF.

This clonotype was picked up many times. The genes are TRBV10-3 and TRBJ2-6; a possible D gene is TRBD1 (6 bases). Germline CDR1 is ENHRY and CDR2 is SYGVKD. This CDR3 spans 18 amino acids. V was clipped by 4 bases and J by 0 bases, with 16 bases between them. The CDR3 nucleotides read TGTGCCATCAGTGGGACGAGGGACATCAGCTCTGGGGCCAACGTCCTGACTTTC. Its protein is CAISGTRDISSGANVLTF.

This clonotype was seen only a few times. V and J are TRBV7-2 and TRBJ2-5; no firm D call. With 5 bases removed from V and 4 bases from J, the gap between germline ends came to 8 bases. There are 12 residues in the CDR3. In germline, CDR1 is SGHTA, CDR2 FQGNSA. In nucleotides, the CDR3 is TGTGCCAGCAGCCACTTCCCAGAGACCCAGTACTTC. Translating it yields CASSHFPETQYF.

The chain carries TRBV12-3 or TRBV12-4 and TRBJ1-6, with TRBD1 identical over 8 bases. The CDR3 sequence is 16 residues long. Germline trimming cut 5 bases from V and 7 bases from J; bases unmatched to any gene: 10. The CDR3 sequence is CASSPRTGPGNSPLHF. For the CDR3, the DNA is TGTGCCAGCAGTCCAAGGACAGGGCCAGGGAATTCACCCCTCCACTTT.

This clonotype was counted only a few times. The V and J genes are TRBV27 and TRBJ2-6; D is perhaps TRBD1 (6 bases). Germline V gene data show CDR1 as MNHEY and CDR2 as SMNVEV (reference sequence). This CDR3 has 18 amino acids. V shed 5 bases and J shed 0 bases, with 17 bases lying between them. The CDR3 DNA is TGTGCCAGCAGTGCGGACAGACCTATAGTCTCTGGGGCCAACGTCCTGACTTTC. It is translated as CASSADRPIVSGANVLTF.

The chain recombines TRBV5-4 with TRBJ2-7; TRBD2 aligns across 7 bases. This CDR3 is 14 amino acids long. From germline, CDR1 is SGHNT and CDR2 YYREEE (reference sequence). Losses at the gene ends were 3 bases for V and 2 bases for J; bases not matched to a gene: 5. This CDR3 reads CASSSSRGAYEQYF. In nucleotides, the CDR3 is TGTGCCAGCAGCTCATCTCGGGGGGCCTACGAGCAGTACTTC.